Described below is a single T cell receptor beta chain sequence and its context. Antigen specificity is unknown. The source of the sample is a study of cytomegalovirus exposure and HLA in healthy donors. Broader study findings: Productive rates of about 90% or about 30% were seen for most TCR beta V segments in an earlier analysis. A later analysis showed that HLA-associated TCR beta chains had undergone more clonal expansion than equally common others.

With 60 Vbeta and 13 Jbeta primers, the PCR was carried out. Data came from immunoSEQ multiplex PCR; TCRdb stores just in-frame clones and leaves some out. The table lists roughly 170,000 clones, 84% of them singletons, with 4.8% in the top ten. Germline V gene lookup returns CDR1 LGHNA and CDR2 YNFKEQ. Between the trimmed V and J ends, which lost 0 bases and 6 bases, there was a span of 11 bases. The CDR3 loop spans 14 amino acids. Sequenced input: PBMCs. This sequence was found in a girl aged 10 to 17 in good health and CMV-seropositive. The rearrangement uses TRBV4-2 and TRBJ1-1, with unresolved D. CDR3 loop: CASSQESGYAEAFF. CDR3 bases: TGTGCCAGCAGCCAAGAATCGGGATATGCTGAAGCTTTCTTT.